Following are 8 T cell receptor beta chains from one sample sequenced in a study of somatic mutations in cytotoxic T cells in rheumatoid arthritis. The method was immunoSEQ multiplex PCR; TCRdb's version includes in-frame clones alone and lacks a portion of them. The sample includes more than 10,000 clones, more than 60% of them seen just once. Sequenced input: CD8+ T cells sorted from blood. These receptors all stem from a man in his fifties or sixties in good health.

J is TRBJ1-1 and V is TRBV15; 8 nucleotides line up with TRBD1. V trimming: 5 bases; J trimming: 0 bases; junction bases outside the gene matches: 5. The CDR3 runs to 15 residues. Germline V gene lookup returns CDR1 LNHNV and CDR2 YYDKDF (reference sequence). CDR3 bases: TGTGCCACCAGCTTCCGGGACAGGATGAACACTGAAGCTTTCTTT. This translates into CATSFRDRMNTEAFF.

V and J are TRBV4-3 and TRBJ2-7; 7 bases fit TRBD2. The junction had 14 bases not matched to a gene; V was cut back by 0 bases and J by 3 bases. This CDR3 is built from 18 residues. Per the germline V gene, CDR1 is LGHNA and CDR2 is YSLEER. The CDR3 nucleotides are TGCGCCAGCAGCCAAGATGCCCCCGGCGGGGAGGGAGACTACGAGCAGTACTTC. Amino acid sequence: CASSQDAPGGEGDYEQYF.

The chain has TRBV6-6 and TRBJ2-1, with 11 nucleotides matching TRBD2. V dropped 5 bases and J dropped 6; count of bases not matched to a gene: 3. Germline CDR1 MNHNY, CDR2 SVGAGI (reference sequence). CDR3 length equals 14 residues. The DNA for the CDR3 is TGTGCCAGCAGTACTAGCGGGAGTCCCAATGAGCAGTTCTTC. Its translation is CASSTSGSPNEQFF.

V is TRBV6-5 and J is TRBJ1-2; D is ambiguous. Germline V lookup: CDR1 MNHEY, CDR2 SVGAGI. Deletions cut 8 bases from V and 0 bases from J, with 7 bases between. The CDR3 has 12 residues. The CDR3 nucleotides read TGTGCCAGCCTCGTAGCTAACTATGGCTACACCTTC. Residues: CASLVANYGYTF.

The CDR3 DNA follows: TGTGCCAGTAGTATCGCCGGGACATTCTATGGCTACACCTTC. This translates into CASSIAGTFYGYTF. J is TRBJ1-2 and V is TRBV19; maybe TRBD1 (6 bases). Germline V gives CDR1 LNHDA, CDR2 SQIVND (reference sequence). The CDR3 sequence is 14 residues long. V was trimmed by 3 bases and J by 4 bases, leaving 12 bases between them.

This sequence joins TRBV2 and TRBJ2-7; 11 nucleotides line up with TRBD1. The trim removed 0 bases at V and 4 bases at J, leaving 5 bases unmatched. This CDR3 has 16 amino acids. Germline CDR1 reads SNHLY; CDR2 reads FYNNEI. DNA for the CDR3: TGTGCCAGCAGTGAAGCGGCCGGGACAGGGGGGTACGAGCAGTACTTC. Translating gives CASSEAAGTGGYEQYF.

This rearrangement joins TRBV18 to TRBJ1-4; TRBD1 is a possible D gene (5 bases). In germline, CDR1 is KGHSH, CDR2 LQKENI. The CDR3 is 16 residues long. V was trimmed by 0 bases and J by 0 bases, leaving 8 bases between them. The CDR3 DNA is TGTGCCAGCTCACCACCCGGGGGAACAACTAATGAAAAACTGTTTTTT. This sequence encodes CASSPPGGTTNEKLFF.

On this clone: Within the sample, other DNA sequences also encode this same CDR3. V gene TRBV18 combines with J gene TRBJ1-6; 10 bases are shared with TRBD1. This CDR3 comprises 16 residues. With V trimmed by 1 base and J by 7 bases, 4 bases remained unmatched. The germline V gene has CDR1 KGHSH and CDR2 LQKENI. CDR3 DNA: TGTGCCAGCTCACCACAAGGACAGGGGGGCAATTCACCCCTCCACTTT. Amino acid sequence: CASSPQGQGGNSPLHF. The full variable domain, in which reference TRBV18 and TRBJ1-6 provide the parts outside the CDR3, is NAGVMQNPRHLVRRRGQEARLRCSPMKGHSHVYWYRQLPEEGLKFMVYLQKENIIDESGMPKERFSAEFPKEGPSILRIQQVVRGDSAAYFCASSPQGQGGNSPLHFGNGTRLTVT.